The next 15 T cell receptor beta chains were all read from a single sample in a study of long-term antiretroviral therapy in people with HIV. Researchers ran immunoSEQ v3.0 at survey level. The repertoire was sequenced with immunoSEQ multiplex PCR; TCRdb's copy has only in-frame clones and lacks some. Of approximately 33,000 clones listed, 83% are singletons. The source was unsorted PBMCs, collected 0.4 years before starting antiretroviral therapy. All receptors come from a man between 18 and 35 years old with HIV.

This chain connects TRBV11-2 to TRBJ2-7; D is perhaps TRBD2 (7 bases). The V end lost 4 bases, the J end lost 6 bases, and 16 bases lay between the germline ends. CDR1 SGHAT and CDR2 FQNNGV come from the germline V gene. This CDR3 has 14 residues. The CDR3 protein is CASSSSRGASEQYF. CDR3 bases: TGTGCCAGCAGCTCCTCCCGGGGGGCTAGCGAGCAGTACTTC.

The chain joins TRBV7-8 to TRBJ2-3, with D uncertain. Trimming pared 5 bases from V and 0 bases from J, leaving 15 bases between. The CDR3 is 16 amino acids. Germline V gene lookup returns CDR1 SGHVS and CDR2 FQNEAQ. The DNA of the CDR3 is TGTGCCAGCAGCCCCCGGACGGAAACTAGCACAGATACGCAGTATTTT. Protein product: CASSPRTETSTDTQYF.

CDR3 protein: CASSLSWGPDTDTQYF. CDR3 bases: TGTGCCAGCAGCTTATCATGGGGGCCCGACACAGATACGCAGTATTTT. The chain employs TRBV7-9 and TRBJ2-3; D may be TRBD1 (6 bases). Germline-derived CDR1 and CDR2 are SEHNR and FQNEAQ (reference sequence). This CDR3 has 16 amino acids. Trimming left V 2 bases short and J 2 bases short, with 14 bases between. The entire variable domain, with the rest obtained from reference TRBV7-9 and TRBJ2-3, is as follows: DTGVSQNPRHKITKRGQNVTFRCDPISEHNRLYWYRQTLGQGPEFLTYFQNEAQLEKSRLLSDRFSAERPKGSFSTLEIQRTEQGDSAMYLCASSLSWGPDTDTQYFGPGTRLTVL.

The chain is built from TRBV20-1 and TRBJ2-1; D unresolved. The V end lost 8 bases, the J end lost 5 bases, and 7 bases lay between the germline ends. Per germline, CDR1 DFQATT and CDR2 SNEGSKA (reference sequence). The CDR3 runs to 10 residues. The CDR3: CSSTNNEQFF. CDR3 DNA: TGCAGTAGTACTAACAATGAGCAGTTCTTC.

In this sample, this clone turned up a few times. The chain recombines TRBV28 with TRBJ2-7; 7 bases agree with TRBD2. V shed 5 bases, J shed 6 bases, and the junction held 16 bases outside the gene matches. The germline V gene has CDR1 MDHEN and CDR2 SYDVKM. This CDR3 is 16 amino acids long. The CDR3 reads CASSMGIGGKSGEQYF. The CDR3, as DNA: TGTGCCAGCAGTATGGGTATCGGGGGGAAGAGTGGCGAGCAGTACTTC.

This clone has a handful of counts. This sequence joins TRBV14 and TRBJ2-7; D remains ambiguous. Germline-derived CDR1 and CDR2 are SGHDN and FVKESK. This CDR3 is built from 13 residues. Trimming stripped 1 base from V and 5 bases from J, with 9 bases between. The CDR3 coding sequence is TGTGCCAGCAGCCAAGCCCCGTGGAACGAGCAGTACTTC. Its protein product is CASSQAPWNEQYF.

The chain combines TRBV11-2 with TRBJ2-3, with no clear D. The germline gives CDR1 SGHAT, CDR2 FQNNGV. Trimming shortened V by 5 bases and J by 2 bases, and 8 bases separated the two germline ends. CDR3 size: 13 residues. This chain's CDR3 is CASSPGLTDTQYF. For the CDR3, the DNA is TGTGCCAGCAGCCCCGGCCTCACAGATACGCAGTATTTT.

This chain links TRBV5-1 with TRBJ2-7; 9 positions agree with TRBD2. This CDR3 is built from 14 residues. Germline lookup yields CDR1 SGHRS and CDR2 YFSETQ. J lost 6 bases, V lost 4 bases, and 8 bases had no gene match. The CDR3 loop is CASSPSLAGVEQYF. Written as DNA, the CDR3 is TGCGCCAGCAGCCCCTCATTAGCGGGAGTCGAGCAGTACTTC.

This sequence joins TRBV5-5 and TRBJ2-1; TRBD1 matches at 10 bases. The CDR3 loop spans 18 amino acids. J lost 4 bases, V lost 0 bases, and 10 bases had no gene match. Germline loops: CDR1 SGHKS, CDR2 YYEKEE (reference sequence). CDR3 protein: CASSLAGPGQGLYNEQFF. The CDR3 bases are TGTGCCAGCAGCTTGGCAGGGCCGGGACAGGGGCTATACAATGAGCAGTTCTTC.

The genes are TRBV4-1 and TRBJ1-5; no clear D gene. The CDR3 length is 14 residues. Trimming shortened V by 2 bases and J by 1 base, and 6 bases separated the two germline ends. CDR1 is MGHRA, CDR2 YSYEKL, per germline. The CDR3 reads CASSQFQSNQPQHF. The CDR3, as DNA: TGCGCCAGCAGCCAATTCCAGAGCAATCAGCCCCAGCATTTT.

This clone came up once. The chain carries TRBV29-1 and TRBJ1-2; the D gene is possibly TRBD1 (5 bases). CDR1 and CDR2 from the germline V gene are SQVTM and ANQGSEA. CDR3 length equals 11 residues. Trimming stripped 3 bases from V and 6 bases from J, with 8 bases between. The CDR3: CSVESGNGYTF. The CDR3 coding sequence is TGCAGCGTTGAGTCAGGGAATGGCTACACCTTC. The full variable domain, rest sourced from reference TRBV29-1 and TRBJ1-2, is SAVISQKPSRDICQRGTSLTIQCQVDSQVTMMFWYRQQPGQSLTLIATANQGSEATYESGFVIDKFPISRPNLTFSTLTVSNMSPEDSSIYLCSVESGNGYTFGSGTRLTVV.

The CDR3 bases are TGCGCCACCTCGCGCAGCGGGGGGGCCGGTCGGGCCGGGGAGCTGTTTTTT. Translating gives CATSRSGGAGRAGELFF. This chain joins TRBV5-1 and TRBJ2-2; 10 bases agree with TRBD2. Germline V gene data show CDR1 as SGHRS and CDR2 as YFSETQ. Losses at the gene ends were 9 bases for V and 6 bases for J; bases not matched to a gene: 17. This CDR3 is 17 amino acids long.

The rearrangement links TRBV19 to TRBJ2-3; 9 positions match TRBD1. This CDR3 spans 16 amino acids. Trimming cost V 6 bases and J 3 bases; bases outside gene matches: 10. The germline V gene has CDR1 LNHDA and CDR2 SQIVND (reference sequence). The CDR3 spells CASSPLTGGTTDTQYF. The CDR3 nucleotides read TGTGCCAGTAGCCCCCTGACAGGGGGTACAACAGATACGCAGTATTTT. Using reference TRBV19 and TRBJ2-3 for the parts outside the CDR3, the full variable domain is DGGITQSPKYLFRKEGQNVTLSCEQNLNHDAMYWYRQDPGQGLRLIYYSQIVNDFQKGDIAEGYSVSREKKESFPLTVTSAQKNPTAFYLCASSPLTGGTTDTQYFGPGTRLTVL.

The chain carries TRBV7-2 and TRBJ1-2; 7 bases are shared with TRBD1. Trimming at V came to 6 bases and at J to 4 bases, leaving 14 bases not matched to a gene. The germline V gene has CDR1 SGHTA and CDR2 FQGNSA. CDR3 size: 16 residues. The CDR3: CASRDDRVRSSYGYTF. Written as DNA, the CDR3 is TGTGCCAGCAGGGACGACAGGGTTAGGTCTTCCTATGGCTACACCTTC. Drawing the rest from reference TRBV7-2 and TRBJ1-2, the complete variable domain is GAGVSQSPSNKVTEKGKDVELRCDPISGHTALYWYRQSLGQGLEFLIYFQGNSAPDKSGLPSDRFSAERTGGSVSTLTIQRTQQEDSAVYLCASRDDRVRSSYGYTFGSGTRLTVV.

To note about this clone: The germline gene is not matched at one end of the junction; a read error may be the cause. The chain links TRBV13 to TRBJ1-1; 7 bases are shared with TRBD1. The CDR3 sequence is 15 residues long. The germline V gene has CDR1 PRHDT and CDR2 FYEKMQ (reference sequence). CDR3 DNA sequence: TGTGCCAGCAGCCTAGGGGACAGCCGGGTCACTGAAGCTTTCTTT. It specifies CASSLGDSRVTEAFF.